This TCR beta chain was found in a study of T-cell reconstitution after alpha-beta-depleted transplantation in children. Findings and caveats of the study: Some patients' high day-60 TCRbeta diversity was traced to surviving recipient T cells and thymic progenitors. Newly generated T cells supplied most T-cell counts and diversity one year post-transplant. Several hundred expanded graft clones reportedly were the source of alpha-beta T cells about two months after transplant.

This clonotype was counted at least ten times. Its antigen is not identified. A library of TCRbeta sequences, prepared with unique molecular identifiers, was generated. TCRdb reprocessed the PCR reads via MiXCR and lists one record per CDR3 protein. The sample yields 250,000 to 300,000 distinct CDR3 sequences, just over 7.5% seen once. Trimming stripped 4 bases from V and 3 bases from J, with 13 bases between. CDR1 and CDR2 (germline): LGHNA, YNFKEQ. The CDR3 runs to 14 residues. The material was peripheral blood, obtained 360 days after TCRalphabeta/CD19-depleted stem cell transplant. This chain joins TRBV4-2 and TRBJ2-7, with unresolved D. This TCR was recovered from a female patient aged 2-15 years who had a stem cell transplant for Fanconi anemia, so the T cells may come from the graft donor. CDR3 protein: CASSPLGQSYEQYF. CDR3 sequence (DNA): TGTGCCAGCAGCCCCCTCGGTCAGAGCTACGAGCAGTACTTC.